This TCR beta chain was sequenced in a study of T cell responses to AZD1222 COVID-19 vaccine. The protocol was immunoSEQ multiplex PCR, while the TCRdb copy is restricted to in-frame clones and leaves out a portion. The sample carries 70,000 to 95,000 clones, around nine tenths recorded once. Whole-study results and caveats: Dominant at 160-218 and 743-854, vaccine-associated CD4 TCRs also spanned spike. With two AZD1222 doses given, Spike-specific TCR breadth and depth both rose. White British people made up most donors, females outnumbered males, and clonal diversity was possibly underestimated.

Comment on this clone: Its target is not known.

Germline CDR1 SGHTS, CDR2 YDEGEE. The V gene lost 7 bases and the J gene lost 4 bases, with 3 bases spanning the gap. The length of the CDR3 is 9 residues. V and J are TRBV5-8 and TRBJ2-7; D is undetermined. The source of this sequence is an adult in good health. This material consisted of peripheral blood, taken on day 0 of MenACWY control vaccination. CDR3 bases: TGTGCCAGCGATTACGAGCAGTACTTC. It encodes CASDYEQYF.